This entry lists 8 T cell receptor beta chains sequenced from one sample in a study of radiation and T cells in renal cell carcinoma. This sample's time point: blood 2 weeks post-SBRT. Treatment defined: 15 Gy SBRT to primary tumor, nephrectomy 4 weeks later. The data were produced by immunoSEQ multiplex PCR, yet TCRdb's version contains in-frame clones alone and is incomplete. The sample shows roughly 130,000 clones, roughly four fifths of them seen only once. This specimen was blood, taken from a patient whose treatment included radiotherapy and nephrectomy. The receptors stem from a woman in her sixties or seventies with renal cell carcinoma.

The gene calls are TRBV18 and TRBJ1-2; tentatively, D is TRBD1 (6 bases). V lost 2 bases and J 3 bases, leaving 10 bases between the germline ends. The CDR3 length is 14 residues. Germline V CDR1 and CDR2: KGHSH, LQKENI. CDR3 residues: CASSPAGGHYGYTF. The CDR3 DNA follows: TGTGCCAGCTCACCAGCCGGGGGCCACTATGGCTACACCTTC.

V is TRBV19 and J is TRBJ1-4; TRBD1 is a possible D gene (6 bases). Germline V gene sequence: CDR1 LNHDA, CDR2 SQIVND (reference sequence). The CDR3 runs 14 residues. V was cut by 3 bases and J by 8 bases, with 13 bases left in between. CDR3: CASSISRGGEKLFF. DNA for the CDR3: TGTGCCAGTAGTATCTCCAGGGGAGGGGAAAAACTGTTTTTT.

This clone was observed at least ten times. The V and J genes are TRBV9 and TRBJ1-1; 7 bases agree with TRBD1. Trimming cost V 0 bases and J 0 bases; bases outside gene matches: 5. The CDR3 has 16 amino acids. Germline assignment: CDR1 SGDLS and CDR2 YYNGEE. The CDR3 sequence: CASSVDTGVVNTEAFF. The CDR3, as DNA: TGTGCCAGCAGCGTAGATACAGGGGTTGTGAACACTGAAGCTTTCTTT.

This rearrangement joins TRBV5-5 to TRBJ1-3, with D possibly matching TRBD1 (6 bases). The CDR3 is made up of 19 amino acids. Trimming took 0 bases from V and 0 from J, leaving 19 bases between them. The germline CDR1 and CDR2 sequences are SGHKS and YYEKEE (reference sequence). The CDR3 sequence is CASSLGIGWGASSGNTIYF. Here the CDR3 DNA reads TGTGCCAGCAGCTTGGGAATTGGGTGGGGGGCGAGCTCTGGAAACACCATATATTTT.

This clone appeared a few times. The chain uses TRBV7-6 and TRBJ2-1; D gene unclear. Trimming shortened V by 3 bases and J by 6 bases, and 3 bases separated the two germline ends. This CDR3 has 11 residues. CDR1 is SGHVS, CDR2 FNYEAQ, per germline. CDR3 coding DNA: TGTGCCAGCAGCTTTAGCAATGAGCAGTTCTTC. This translates into CASSFSNEQFF. Combining the CDR3 with reference TRBV7-6 and TRBJ2-1 gives the whole variable domain GAGVSQSPRYKVTKRGQDVALRCDPISGHVSLYWYRQALGQGPEFLTYFNYEAQQDKSGLPNDRFSAERPEGSISTLTIQRTEQRDSAMYRCASSFSNEQFFGPGTRLTVL.

This clone was picked up a small number of times. The gene calls are TRBV9 and TRBJ2-2, with 7 bases matching TRBD1. This CDR3 has 17 residues. The V gene end was trimmed by 5 bases and the J gene end by 2 bases; junction bases not matched to a gene: 12. Germline-derived CDR1 and CDR2 are SGDLS and YYNGEE. The CDR3 sequence: CASSPRQGRGNTGELFF. The CDR3 DNA is TGTGCCAGCAGTCCTAGACAGGGAAGGGGAAACACCGGGGAGCTGTTTTTT.

The chain joins TRBV5-1 to TRBJ2-1; 7 bases align to TRBD2. Germline lookup yields CDR1 SGHRS and CDR2 YFSETQ. Losses at the gene ends were 3 bases for V and 3 bases for J; bases not matched to a gene: 6. The CDR3 length is 15 residues. CDR3 residues: CASSSRLADYNEQFF. In DNA, the CDR3 is TGCGCCAGCAGCTCCCGACTAGCAGACTACAATGAGCAGTTCTTC.

Details on this clone: Within the sample, other DNA sequences also encode this same CDR3. The V call is TRBV30, the J call TRBJ1-3, with D possibly being TRBD1 (6 bases). CDR3 length: 14 amino acids. V lost 0 bases, J lost 4 bases, and 10 bases lay in between. Germline V gene lookup returns CDR1 GTSNPN and CDR2 SVGIG (reference sequence). The CDR3 nucleotides are TGTGCCTGGAGTGTCAGGGGTTCGGGAAACACCATATATTTT. It codes for CAWSVRGSGNTIYF.